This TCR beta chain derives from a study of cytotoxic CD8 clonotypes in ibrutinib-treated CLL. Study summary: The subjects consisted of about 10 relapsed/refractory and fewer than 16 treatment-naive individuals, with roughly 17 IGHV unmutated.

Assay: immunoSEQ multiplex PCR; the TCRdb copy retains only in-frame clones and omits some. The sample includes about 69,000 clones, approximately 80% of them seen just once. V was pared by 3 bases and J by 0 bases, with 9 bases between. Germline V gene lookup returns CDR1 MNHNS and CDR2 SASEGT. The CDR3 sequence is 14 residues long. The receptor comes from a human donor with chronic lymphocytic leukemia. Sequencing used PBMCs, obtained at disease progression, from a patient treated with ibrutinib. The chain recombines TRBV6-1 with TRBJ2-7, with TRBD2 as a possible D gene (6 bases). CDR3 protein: CASSEEGTSYEQYF. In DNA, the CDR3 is TGTGCCAGCAGTGAGGAGGGGACCTCCTACGAGCAGTACTTC.